This TCR beta chain stems from a study of blood T cells in healthy people across ages. V was trimmed by 6 bases and J by 5 bases, leaving 13 bases between them. The CDR3 spans 14 residues. Germline CDR1 and CDR2: LGHDT and YNNKEL (reference sequence). Combining a sample-barcoded 5' primer with a J-beta primer mix, a second PCR ran for roughly 7 to 12 cycles. TCRdb reprocessed the 5' RACE reads with MiXCR, giving one entry per CDR3 protein. The data hold about 680,000 distinct CDR3 sequences, with about half observed a single time. Material: blood. The rearrangement joins TRBV3-1 to TRBJ1-4, with D possibly TRBD1 on 5 matching bases. The TCR comes from a woman aged 55-75 years in good health. In DNA, the CDR3 is TGTGCCAGCAGTCGCCAGGGCCTAAATGAAAAACTGTTTTTT. Its translation: CASSRQGLNEKLFF.